The rows below give T cell receptor beta chains drawn from one sample of a study of blood T cell repertoires in COVID-19. The assay was immunoSEQ multiplex PCR, and TCRdb's table has in-frame clones only and misses some. The data hold 15,000 to 20,000 clones, with more than 70% observed a single time. The sample consisted of peripheral blood. These receptors came from a man aged 40-55 years with active COVID-19. Both conserved end residues are part of each CDR3. A D gene is named only where the DNA matches it firmly. Clone size is stated in some rows and not others, as once, few, many or a class when expanded.

V gene	CDR3 length	J gene	clone size	D gene	CDR3 protein	CDR3 DNA
TRBV4-2	16	TRBJ1-5	NA	TRBD1	CASSRGRDRLYQPQHF	TGTGCCAGCAGCCGGGGACGGGACAGACTATATCAGCCCCAGCATTTT
TRBV7-6	18	TRBJ2-3	NA	TRBD2	CASSSWGSGRARVYTQYF	TGTGCCAGCAGCTCCTGGGGTAGCGGGAGGGCCCGCGTTTATACGCAGTATTTT
TRBV5-1	16	TRBJ2-1	NA	TRBD1	CASSLTGGTRYNEQFF	TGCGCCAGCAGCTTAACAGGGGGCACAAGGTACAATGAGCAGTTCTTC
TRBV7-2	19	TRBJ2-1	NA	TRBD2	CASSPTIDGLAGVGGEQFF	TGTGCCAGCAGCCCAACCATCGACGGACTAGCGGGAGTGGGGGGTGAGCAGTTCTTC
TRBV4-3	16	TRBJ2-7	NA	NA	CASSQDRGWGSGEQYF	TGCGCCAGCAGCCAAGATAGAGGGTGGGGTAGTGGCGAGCAGTACTTC
TRBV21-1	13	TRBJ2-7	medium-sized	NA	CASSKEGAYEQYF	TGTGCCAGCAGCAAAGAGGGGGCCTACGAGCAGTACTTC
TRBV3-1/TRBV3-2	19	TRBJ2-1	NA	TRBD2	CASSLGLAGSSYIENEQFF	TGTGCCAGCAGCCTCGGACTAGCGGGGTCCAGCTACATAGAGAATGAGCAGTTCTTC
TRBV29-1	10	TRBJ1-1	NA	NA	CSVVAAEAFF	TGCAGCGTTGTGGCGGCAGAAGCTTTCTTT
TRBV4-3	18	TRBJ1-1	NA	NA	CASSQVGQGQKRNTEAFF	TGCGCCAGCAGCCAAGTAGGGCAAGGACAGAAAAGAAACACTGAAGCTTTCTTT
TRBV7-2	14	TRBJ2-1	NA	TRBD2	CASSLAGLNNEQFF	TGTGCCAGCAGCTTAGCGGGACTAAACAATGAGCAGTTCTTC
TRBV3-1/TRBV3-2	16	TRBJ1-1	NA	NA	CASSQDWSGANTEAFF	TGTGCCAGCAGCCAAGATTGGTCGGGTGCCAACACTGAAGCTTTCTTT
TRBV3-1/TRBV3-2	14	TRBJ1-2	NA	NA	CASSQASRVEGYTF	TGTGCCAGCAGCCAAGCCAGCAGGGTGGAAGGCTACACCTTC
TRBV9	15	TRBJ1-3	NA	NA	CASSVDEALGNTIYF	TGTGCCAGCAGCGTAGACGAGGCCCTGGGAAACACCATATATTTT
TRBV4-3	16	TRBJ2-3	NA	NA	CASSLRTDPIANTQYF	TGCGCCAGCAGCTTACGGACAGACCCGATCGCTAATACGCAGTATTTT
TRBV4-3	14	TRBJ1-4	NA	NA	CASSPQGFGEKLFF	TGCGCCAGCAGCCCGCAGGGTTTTGGTGAAAAACTGTTTTTT
TRBV27	14	TRBJ2-7	NA	NA	CASSLQGRGTEQYF	TGTGCCAGCAGTTTACAGGGGAGGGGCACCGAGCAGTACTTC
TRBV5-1	16	TRBJ1-1	NA	NA	CASSLEFRGMNTEAFF	TGCGCCAGCAGCTTAGAATTTAGGGGAATGAACACTGAAGCTTTCTTT
TRBV2	14	TRBJ2-7	few	NA	CASRLRTDYYEQYF	TGTGCCAGCAGGCTACGGACTGACTACTACGAGCAGTACTTC
TRBV7-8	15	TRBJ2-7	NA	TRBD2	CASSQTSGMLHEQYF	TGTGCCAGCAGCCAAACTAGCGGGATGCTCCACGAGCAGTACTTC
TRBV10-3	16	TRBJ1-1	NA	TRBD1	CAISESLRAGGTEAFF	TGTGCCATCAGTGAGTCTCTGCGGGCAGGGGGCACTGAAGCTTTCTTT
TRBV6-6	12	TRBJ1-1	NA	NA	CASYPGLGVAFF	TGTGCCAGCTACCCCGGACTTGGAGTAGCTTTCTTT
TRBV5-1	14	TRBJ2-7	NA	TRBD1	CASSSGTGSYEQYF	TGCGCCAGCAGCTCCGGGACAGGGTCCTACGAGCAGTACTTC
TRBV27	13	TRBJ1-2	NA	NA	CASRRTNNYGYTF	TGTGCCAGCCGGCGGACAAATAACTATGGCTACACCTTC
TRBV5-4	13	TRBJ1-2	NA	TRBD1	CASSPDRYYGYTF	TGTGCCAGCAGCCCGGACAGGTACTATGGCTACACCTTC
TRBV10-1	14	TRBJ2-5	NA	TRBD1	CASSRGQGRETQYF	TGCGCCAGCAGCCGCGGACAGGGGAGGGAGACCCAGTACTTC
TRBV9	12	TRBJ2-1	NA	NA	CASSAEAGRQFF	TGTGCCAGCAGCGCGGAAGCGGGCCGGCAGTTCTTC
TRBV7-7	15	TRBJ2-2	NA	NA	CASSLGQRSGGELFF	TGTGCCAGCAGCTTAGGCCAGAGAAGCGGCGGGGAGCTGTTTTTT
TRBV14	13	TRBJ2-7	NA	NA	CASSLAGEGEQYF	TGTGCCAGCAGCCTCGCAGGGGAGGGGGAGCAGTACTTC
TRBV9	16	TRBJ2-7	NA	TRBD1	CASSPRTGGSSYEQYF	TGTGCCAGCAGCCCCCGGACAGGGGGCAGCTCCTACGAGCAGTACTTC
TRBV30	16	TRBJ2-7	few	NA	CAWSSLVRTAPYEQYF	TGTGCCTGGAGCTCCTTGGTTAGGACAGCCCCCTACGAGCAGTACTTC
TRBV12-3/TRBV12-4	13	TRBJ2-7	NA	NA	CASSLTPSYEQYF	TGTGCCAGCAGTTTGACTCCATCCTACGAGCAGTACTTC
TRBV9	13	TRBJ2-1	NA	TRBD2	CASSGGGNNEQFF	TGTGCCAGCAGCGGCGGGGGAAACAATGAGCAGTTCTTC
TRBV7-2	15	TRBJ2-7	NA	TRBD2	CASSPKSGSGYEQYF	TGTGCCAGCAGCCCAAAGAGCGGGAGTGGTTACGAGCAGTACTTC
TRBV29-1	16	TRBJ1-2	NA	NA	CSVDGQGFSGDYGYTF	TGCAGCGTTGATGGCCAGGGGTTTTCCGGCGACTATGGCTACACCTTC
TRBV10-3	14	TRBJ1-2	NA	NA	CAINPREGGKGYTF	TGTGCCATCAACCCCCGGGAGGGGGGGAAAGGCTACACCTTC